Listed below are T cell receptor beta chains from one sample, sequenced in a study of blood T cell repertoires in COVID-19. Measured with immunoSEQ multiplex PCR; TCRdb has only the in-frame clones, and not every one. The sample records more than 95,000 clones, approximately 80% being singletons. Sequencing was carried out using peripheral blood. These receptors were taken from a woman older than 75 with acute or convalescent COVID-19. The CDR3 runs from the conserved cysteine through the conserved F or W. D genes are given only for firm matches. The size of a clone is reported for some rows only, either as once, few or many, or as a class for expanded clones.

J: TRBJ1-1
V: TRBV29-1
size: .
D: .
DNA: TGCAGCGGCAGAACCGGGACATTCTACACTGAAGCTTTCTTT
CDR3: CSGRTGTFYTEAFF

J: TRBJ1-2
V: TRBV7-2
size: once
D: TRBD1
DNA: TGTGCCAGCAGCTTAATGGACAGGGGGCATGGCTACACCTTC
CDR3: CASSLMDRGHGYTF

J: TRBJ2-2
V: TRBV5-4
size: .
D: TRBD1
DNA: TGTGCCAGCACCAGCCCGACAGGGGGTGCCGGGGAGCTGTTTTTT
CDR3: CASTSPTGGAGELFF

J: TRBJ1-5
V: TRBV6-1
size: .
D: .
DNA: TGTGCCAGCAGTGAATCTCAACAGTGGAGCAATCAGCCCCAGCATTTT
CDR3: CASSESQQWSNQPQHF

J: TRBJ1-1
V: TRBV27
size: .
D: TRBD1
DNA: TGTGCCAGCAGACCTAAAGACCGGACAGGGGTGGGCGCTTTCTTT
CDR3: CASRPKDRTGVGAFF

J: TRBJ2-7
V: TRBV5-6
size: .
D: .
DNA: TGTGCCAGCAGCTCGGTCCTAGTGAGCTTGGCGCAGTACTTC
CDR3: CASSSVLVSLAQYF

J: TRBJ2-2
V: TRBV24-1
size: .
D: .
DNA: TGTGCCACCAGTAACTACAGGGAAACCGGGGAGCTGTTTTTT
CDR3: CATSNYRETGELFF

J: TRBJ2-1
V: TRBV10-3
size: .
D: TRBD2
DNA: TGTGCCATCAGTGAGAGACTAGCGGGAGGGAGTATAGATGAGCAGTTCTTC
CDR3: CAISERLAGGSIDEQFF

J: TRBJ2-1
V: TRBV24-1
size: .
D: TRBD2
DNA: TGTGCCACCAGTGATTCGGGGGGGTTTAGATACAATGAGCAGTTCTTC
CDR3: CATSDSGGFRYNEQFF

J: TRBJ1-5
V: TRBV2
size: .
D: .
DNA: TGTGCCAGCAGTGCTCAGGGAAGGGGCAGCAATCAGCCCCAGCATTTT
CDR3: CASSAQGRGSNQPQHF

J: TRBJ2-1
V: TRBV19
size: .
D: TRBD2
DNA: TGTGCCATCCCGGGACTAGCGGAATACAATGAGCAGTTCTTC
CDR3: CAIPGLAEYNEQFF

J: TRBJ2-1
V: TRBV9
size: .
D: TRBD2
DNA: TGTGCCAGCAGATCAAGCGGGAGAAAGGACAATGAGCAGTTCTTC
CDR3: CASRSSGRKDNEQFF

J: TRBJ1-5
V: TRBV10-3
size: .
D: .
DNA: TGTGCCATCACCCAGGATGCGAGTCAGCCCCAGCATTTT
CDR3: CAITQDASQPQHF

J: TRBJ2-1
V: TRBV15
size: .
D: .
DNA: TGTGCCACCAGCAGAGATAACGGTAACTCCTACAATGAGCAGTTCTTC
CDR3: CATSRDNGNSYNEQFF

J: TRBJ1-5
V: TRBV24-1
size: .
D: TRBD1
DNA: TGTGCCACCAGTGGTGGGACAGGGAACGGCAATCAGCCCCAGCATTTT
CDR3: CATSGGTGNGNQPQHF

J: TRBJ2-1
V: TRBV11-3
size: .
D: TRBD2
DNA: TGTGCCAGCAGCTTTAGCGGGAGTGACGATTACAATGAGCAGTTCTTC
CDR3: CASSFSGSDDYNEQFF

J: TRBJ2-7
V: TRBV5-1
size: .
D: TRBD1
DNA: TGCGCCAGCAGCTTGCCCCGGACAGGGGGCACCTACGAGCAGTACTTC
CDR3: CASSLPRTGGTYEQYF

J: TRBJ1-4
V: TRBV2
size: .
D: TRBD1
DNA: TGTGCCAGCAGTGGACAGGGTCCCGTGGTTCGGCTGTTTTTT
CDR3: CASSGQGPVVRLFF

J: TRBJ1-6
V: TRBV6-5
size: .
D: .
DNA: TGTGCTAGCGGGGACTCCTCCTATAATTCACCCCTCCACTTT
CDR3: CASGDSSYNSPLHF

J: TRBJ1-1
V: TRBV7-2
size: .
D: .
DNA: TGTGCCAGCAGCTTAGGTCCAGGGCGAGCTTTCTTT
CDR3: CASSLGPGRAFF

J: TRBJ2-5
V: TRBV6-2/TRBV6-3
size: few
D: .
DNA: TGTGCCAGCAGTTACCCCGGCAGGTACCAAGAGACCCAGTACTTC
CDR3: CASSYPGRYQETQYF

J: TRBJ2-2
V: TRBV11-3
size: .
D: TRBD1
DNA: TGTGCCAGCAGCCGGACAGGGAACGCCGGGGAGCTGTTTTTT
CDR3: CASSRTGNAGELFF

J: TRBJ1-3
V: TRBV28
size: .
D: .
DNA: TGTGCCAGCAGTGAACAGCCGACCCCCTCTGGAAACACCATATATTTT
CDR3: CASSEQPTPSGNTIYF

J: TRBJ1-5
V: TRBV27
size: .
D: .
DNA: TGTGCCAGCCAGCGGTCAGGGGAAAGTGGCCAGCCCCAGCATTTT
CDR3: CASQRSGESGQPQHF

J: TRBJ2-3
V: TRBV18
size: .
D: TRBD1
DNA: TGTGCCAGCTCACCACCGGGACAGAGGTCAGATACGCAGTATTTT
CDR3: CASSPPGQRSDTQYF

J: TRBJ2-3
V: TRBV7-9
size: .
D: TRBD1
DNA: TGTGCCAGCAGCGGACAGGTCTCTACAGATACGCAGTATTTT
CDR3: CASSGQVSTDTQYF

J: TRBJ2-2
V: TRBV6-5
size: .
D: .
DNA: TGTGCCAGCAGACTTAACACCGGGGAGCTGTTTTTT
CDR3: CASRLNTGELFF

J: TRBJ1-5
V: TRBV7-2
size: .
D: .
DNA: TGTGCCAGCAGCACAGGGACACCGACTCAGCCCCAGCATTTT
CDR3: CASSTGTPTQPQHF

J: TRBJ1-5
V: TRBV6-2/TRBV6-3
size: .
D: .
DNA: TGTGCCAGCAGTTACTCGGAGGTGGGGGCAAGACAGCCCCAGCATTTT
CDR3: CASSYSEVGARQPQHF

J: TRBJ2-3
V: TRBV5-1
size: .
D: .
DNA: TGCGCCAGCAGCTTGGGGGACTCTCCTTGGGGAGATACGCAGTATTTT
CDR3: CASSLGDSPWGDTQYF

J: TRBJ2-7
V: TRBV12-3/TRBV12-4
size: many
D: .
DNA: TGTGCCAGCAGTTTAGGTGCGTCAGGCGAGCAGTACTTC
CDR3: CASSLGASGEQYF

J: TRBJ1-2
V: TRBV11-3
size: .
D: .
DNA: .
CDR3: CASSFGTGIFDNTF

J: TRBJ1-2
V: TRBV2
size: .
D: TRBD1
DNA: TGTGCCAGCAGTTATCTCAGGGGGGACTATGGCTACACCTTC
CDR3: CASSYLRGDYGYTF

J: TRBJ2-1
V: TRBV19
size: .
D: TRBD2
DNA: TGTGCCAGCCAAGAGAAGACGGCGGGAGGGGGGGAGCAGTTCTTC
CDR3: CASQEKTAGGGEQFF

J: TRBJ2-2
V: TRBV3-1/TRBV3-2
size: .
D: .
DNA: TGTGCCAGCAGCCCGCGTGAAGAGGAGCTGTTTTTT
CDR3: CASSPREEELFF

J: TRBJ1-5
V: TRBV6-5
size: .
D: TRBD1
DNA: TGTGCCAGTGACCCGGACAGGGGGCTTCAGCCCCAGCATTTT
CDR3: CASDPDRGLQPQHF

J: TRBJ1-5
V: TRBV7-8
size: .
D: TRBD1
DNA: TGTGCCAGCAGCCCCGGGACAGGGAGACAGCAGCCCCAGCATTTT
CDR3: CASSPGTGRQQPQHF

J: TRBJ1-2
V: TRBV30
size: .
D: .
DNA: TGTGCCTGGAGAGGAACAGGGATCGGAAGCTACACCTTC
CDR3: CAWRGTGIGSYTF

J: TRBJ2-3
V: TRBV2
size: once
D: TRBD2
DNA: TGTGCCAGCAGGGGACTAGCGGCCACAGATACGCAGTATTTT
CDR3: CASRGLAATDTQYF

J: TRBJ1-1
V: TRBV19
size: .
D: TRBD1
DNA: TGTGCCAGTAAACGGGGGACAGAGAACACTGAAGCTTTCTTT
CDR3: CASKRGTENTEAFF

J: TRBJ2-5
V: TRBV21-1
size: .
D: .
DNA: TGTGCCAGCAGCAAACCAGGGACTAGCGGGAGTGGGTACCAAGAGACCCAGTACTTC
CDR3: CASSKPGTSGSGYQETQYF

J: TRBJ2-2
V: TRBV6-2/TRBV6-3
size: once
D: .
DNA: TGTGCCAGCAGTTTAGCGGCGTCGAACACCGGGGAGCTGTTTTTT
CDR3: CASSLAASNTGELFF

J: TRBJ2-2
V: TRBV6-1
size: .
D: .
DNA: TGTGCCAGCAGTGAAGCCGGTCAGGGGTGGACCGGGGAGCTGTTTTTT
CDR3: CASSEAGQGWTGELFF

J: TRBJ2-6
V: TRBV27
size: .
D: TRBD1
DNA: TGTGCCAGCAGGCCGGGACAGGGGCGGTCTGGGGCCAACGTCCTGACTTTC
CDR3: CASRPGQGRSGANVLTF

J: TRBJ2-7
V: TRBV2
size: .
D: TRBD1
DNA: TGTGCCAGCATCGGGGACAGGGTGAAGACCCGCTACGAGCAGTACTTC
CDR3: CASIGDRVKTRYEQYF

J: TRBJ2-5
V: TRBV21-1
size: .
D: .
DNA: TGTGCCAGCAGCAAAGAGCAGGGTGAGACCCAGTACTTC
CDR3: CASSKEQGETQYF

J: TRBJ2-1
V: TRBV5-5
size: .
D: .
DNA: TGTGCCAGCAGCTTGGAGGTCAGGTACAATGAGCAGTTCTTC
CDR3: CASSLEVRYNEQFF

J: TRBJ1-1
V: TRBV19
size: .
D: .
DNA: TGTGCCAGTAGCGGACGAAACGAGCGGGGAGCTTTCTTT
CDR3: CASSGRNERGAFF

J: TRBJ2-1
V: TRBV24-1
size: .
D: TRBD2
DNA: TGTGCCACCAGTGGACGGGGGGAGCGGGAGAAATATGAGCAGTTCTTC
CDR3: CATSGRGEREKYEQFF

J: TRBJ2-7
V: TRBV6-5
size: .
D: TRBD2
DNA: TGTGCCAGCACCTTAGCGGGAGGGAGTTCCCACGAGCAGTACTTC
CDR3: CASTLAGGSSHEQYF

J: TRBJ2-2
V: TRBV6-5
size: .
D: .
DNA: TGTGCCAGCAGACGCGTTGCGGACACCGGGGAGCTGTTTTTT
CDR3: CASRRVADTGELFF